The 29 T cell receptor beta chains below come from one sample, sequenced in a study of CD8+CD57+ T cells in acquired aplastic anemia. Genomic DNA served as template for TCR beta VDJ and CDR3 profiling. A single record per CDR3 protein comes from TCRdb applying MiXCR to the reads. This table has under 200,000 distinct CDR3 sequences, 71% appearing once. Sequenced patients had shown CD8+CD57+ cell expansion by flow cytometry. Sequencing was performed on sorted CD4+, CD8+, or CD8+CD57+ T cells (not recorded which) from PBMCs. These receptors were collected from a human donor with aplastic anemia.

The rearrangement links TRBV2 to TRBJ1-1, with TRBD1 as a possible D gene (6 bases). Trimming pared 8 bases from V and 4 bases from J, leaving 17 bases between. This CDR3 region has 14 residues. Per germline, CDR1 SNHLY and CDR2 FYNNEI. For the CDR3, the DNA is TGTGCCAGCGCCCAGCGGGGGCAGGTCACTGAAGCTTTCTTT. This codes for CASAQRGQVTEAFF.

CDR3 loop: CASSFGVMGLAANTGELFF. The CDR3 DNA reads TGTGCCAGCAGCTTTGGTGTGATGGGACTAGCGGCCAACACCGGGGAGCTGTTTTTT. The chain combines TRBV5-5 with TRBJ2-2; 11 bases align to TRBD2. This CDR3 spans 19 amino acids. The J segment lost 2 bases and the V segment lost 2 bases, leaving 11 bases of the junction unmatched. Germline-derived CDR1 and CDR2 are SGHKS and YYEKEE (reference sequence).

V usage is TRBV20-1 and J usage is TRBJ2-3; the D gene is possibly TRBD1 (6 bases). V was pared by 1 base and J by 3 bases, with 11 bases between. Germline CDR1 is DFQATT and CDR2 is SNEGSKA (reference sequence). The CDR3 runs 14 residues. This chain's CDR3 is CSARVWGQTDTQYF. As DNA, the CDR3 is TGCAGTGCTAGAGTATGGGGGCAAACAGATACGCAGTATTTT.

The chain links TRBV7-3 to TRBJ2-3, with 10 bases identical to TRBD2. Germline assignment: CDR1 SGHTA and CDR2 FQGTGA. The CDR3 loop spans 14 amino acids. The V and J ends lost 5 bases and 6 bases, in that order; junction bases with no gene match: 5. CDR3 in DNA: TGTGCCAGCAGCCTAGCGGGGGATAGGGATACGCAGTATTTT. It translates to CASSLAGDRDTQYF.

In DNA, the CDR3 is TGCAGTGCCCGGACGGAATGGGGGCGCAATGAGCAGTTCTTC. It encodes CSARTEWGRNEQFF. The V gene is TRBV20-1, the J gene TRBJ2-1; maybe TRBD1 (6 bases). Per the germline V gene, CDR1 is DFQATT and CDR2 is SNEGSKA (reference sequence). This CDR3 spans 14 amino acids. The V and J ends lost 6 bases and 6 bases respectively, with 18 bases between them.

The chain joins TRBV10-1 to TRBJ1-2; D remains unclear. The CDR3 is 13 residues long. Trimming cost V 3 bases and J 2 bases, with 7 bases left between them. Germline-derived CDR1 and CDR2 are WNHNN and SYGVQD (reference sequence). The CDR3: CASSDGLNYGYTF. In DNA form, the CDR3 reads TGCGCCAGCAGTGACGGATTAAACTATGGCTACACCTTC.

The chain recombines TRBV7-6 with TRBJ2-7; D unclear. The ends were cut back, 5 bases at V and 0 bases at J, with 11 bases in the middle. The CDR3 is 14 residues long. Germline CDR1 is SGHVS and CDR2 is FNYEAQ. The CDR3 protein is CASSPRASSYEQYF. CDR3 in DNA: TGTGCCAGCAGCCCGAGAGCGAGCTCCTACGAGCAGTACTTC.

The chain carries TRBV29-1 and TRBJ2-3; D gene uncertain. The CDR3 has 12 amino acids. Germline loops: CDR1 SQVTM, CDR2 ANQGSEA. The V and J ends lost 4 bases and 0 bases respectively, with 5 bases between them. This CDR3 is CSVAPSTDTQYF. The CDR3 coding sequence is TGCAGCGTTGCTCCTAGCACAGATACGCAGTATTTT.

The chain employs TRBV5-6 and TRBJ2-1; unclear D gene. Germline-derived CDR1 and CDR2 are SGHDT and YYEEEE. V gave up 3 bases and J gave up 9 bases, with 4 bases separating them. The CDR3 contains 10 residues. CDR3 in amino acids: CASSSFEQFF. CDR3 DNA sequence: TGTGCCAGCAGCTCGTTTGAGCAGTTCTTC.

The chain joins TRBV24-1 to TRBJ1-1, with D hard to call. The germline CDR1 and CDR2 sequences are KGHDR and SFDVKD. Trimming cost V 4 bases and J 0 bases, with 5 bases left between them. CDR3 length equals 13 residues. The CDR3 region has the DNA TGTGCCACCAGTGACTCAGTGAACACTGAAGCTTTCTTT. Translated, it gives CATSDSVNTEAFF.

The J gene is TRBJ2-1, the V gene TRBV20-1; tentatively, D is TRBD1 (5 bases). CDR1 and CDR2 from the germline V gene are DFQATT and SNEGSKA (reference sequence). Deletions cut 4 bases from V and 8 bases from J, with 18 bases between. The CDR3 totals 14 residues. CDR3 sequence (DNA): TGCAGTGCTAAAAAGGCGCAGGGTTCGCATGAGCAGTTCTTC. Amino acid sequence: CSAKKAQGSHEQFF.

J is TRBJ1-1 and V is TRBV5-1; D is possibly TRBD1 (6 bases). This CDR3 comprises 16 residues. Trimming shortened V by 0 bases and J by 0 bases, and 12 bases separated the two germline ends. Germline CDR1 SGHRS, CDR2 YFSETQ. In DNA form, the CDR3 reads TGCGCCAGCAGCTTGGAAGGGCAGGGGCTGAACACTGAAGCTTTCTTT. It specifies CASSLEGQGLNTEAFF.

The gene calls are TRBV20-1 and TRBJ1-5; D unclear. CDR3 length: 11 residues. CDR1 is DFQATT and CDR2 is SNEGSKA in the germline V gene (reference sequence). Trimming took 5 bases from V and 9 from J, leaving 11 bases between them. The CDR3 region is CSAEGEGPQHF. The DNA of the CDR3 is TGCAGTGCTGAAGGAGAGGGGCCCCAGCATTTT.

This clonotype was seen a handful of times. This sequence joins TRBV24-1 and TRBJ2-1; the D gene is possibly TRBD1 (6 bases). The V end was cut by 3 bases, the J end by 5 bases, with 10 bases between. The CDR3 is made up of 14 amino acids. The germline V gene encodes CDR1 KGHDR and CDR2 SFDVKD. The CDR3 spells CATSDGQFHNEQFF. As DNA, the CDR3 is TGTGCCACCAGTGATGGACAGTTCCACAATGAGCAGTTCTTC.

This chain joins TRBV10-3 and TRBJ2-7; 9 nucleotides line up with TRBD2. The CDR3 is 14 amino acids. Trimming removed 4 bases from V and 0 bases from J; junction bases left unmatched: 1. Germline CDR1 ENHRY, CDR2 SYGVKD. The DNA of the CDR3 is TGTGCCATCAGTGGTAGCGGGAGCTCCTACGAGCAGTACTTC. This encodes CAISGSGSSYEQYF.

In its sample, this clonotype was seen a few times. The chain recombines TRBV7-9 with TRBJ1-5, with 7 bases matching TRBD1. Germline V CDR1 and CDR2: SEHNR, FQNEAQ (reference sequence). With V trimmed by 5 bases and J by 6 bases, 4 bases remained unmatched. CDR3 length equals 13 residues. In DNA, the CDR3 is TGTGCCAGCAGCCCCACAGGGGTTCAGCCCCAGCATTTT. Its protein is CASSPTGVQPQHF. Based on the CDR3 plus reference TRBV7-9 and TRBJ1-5, the full variable domain is DTGVSQNPRHKITKRGQNVTFRCDPISEHNRLYWYRQTLGQGPEFLTYFQNEAQLEKSRLLSDRFSAERPKGSFSTLEIQRTEQGDSAMYLCASSPTGVQPQHFGDGTRLSIL.

The chain combines TRBV7-9 with TRBJ2-3; TRBD2 aligns across 8 bases. Germline lookup yields CDR1 SEHNR and CDR2 FQNEAQ (reference sequence). This CDR3 contains 16 residues. V trimming: 1 base; J trimming: 5 bases; junction bases outside the gene matches: 8. CDR3 in DNA: TGTGCCAGCAGCTTAGGGATAGCGGGGATGAGAGATACGCAGTATTTT. Translating gives CASSLGIAGMRDTQYF.

Turning to this clonotype: A read error may account for a junction end that differs from germline. The rearrangement joins TRBV7-6 to TRBJ2-1; D uncertain. The CDR3 runs to 15 residues. Germline V gene lookup returns CDR1 SGHVS and CDR2 FNYEAQ. The CDR3 spells CASSLAESPYNEHFF. As DNA, the CDR3 is TGTGCCAGCAGCTTAGCGGAAAGTCCCTACAATGAGCACTTCTTC.

J is TRBJ1-1 and V is TRBV10-3; D is ambiguous. The CDR3 is made up of 14 amino acids. V was cut by 4 bases and J by 4 bases, with 13 bases left in between. Germline CDR1 ENHRY, CDR2 SYGVKD. CDR3 protein: CAISAKAVGTEAFF. The CDR3 nucleotides read TGTGCCATCAGTGCCAAGGCTGTTGGCACTGAAGCTTTCTTT.

The gene calls are TRBV10-3 and TRBJ1-5, with 8 bases identical to TRBD1. Trimming cost V 0 bases and J 0 bases; bases outside gene matches: 10. CDR1 ENHRY and CDR2 SYGVKD come from the germline V gene. The CDR3 contains 19 residues. CDR3 region: CAISESRFQDRDSNQPQHF. The CDR3 DNA is TGTGCCATCAGTGAGTCCCGCTTCCAGGACAGGGATAGCAATCAGCCCCAGCATTTT.

The chain uses TRBV7-3 and TRBJ2-2; D may be TRBD1 (6 bases). The CDR3 has 17 amino acids. Germline V gene lookup returns CDR1 SGHTA and CDR2 FQGTGA. Trimming stripped 5 bases from V and 0 bases from J, with 16 bases between. The CDR3 DNA sequence: TGTGCCAGCAGCCCGAGAACAGGGCCTGCGAACACCGGGGAGCTGTTTTTT. Protein: CASSPRTGPANTGELFF. The complete variable domain, with remaining parts taken from reference TRBV7-3 and TRBJ2-2, reads GAGVSQTPSNKVTEKGKYVELRCDPISGHTALYWYRQSLGQGPEFLIYFQGTGAADDSGLPNDRFFAVRPEGSVSTLKIQRTERGDSAVYLCASSPRTGPANTGELFFGEGSRLTVL.

V gene TRBV20-1 combines with J gene TRBJ2-7; 8 bases agree with TRBD1. Germline CDR1 reads DFQATT; CDR2 reads SNEGSKA (reference sequence). V lost 3 bases, J lost 7 bases, and 11 bases stayed unmatched. This CDR3 comprises 14 residues. The CDR3: CSASRGQGTGEQYF. The CDR3 DNA sequence: TGCAGTGCTAGCCGAGGACAGGGAACGGGGGAGCAGTACTTC.

This clonotype came up a few times. The chain uses TRBV10-3 and TRBJ2-7, with TRBD1 matching over 10 bases. After removal of 4 bases from V and 2 bases from J, the junction contained 2 bases not matched to a gene. The CDR3 is made up of 14 amino acids. The germline V gene has CDR1 ENHRY and CDR2 SYGVKD. CDR3 sequence (DNA): TGTGCCATCAGTGCAGGACAGGGGGCCTACGAGCAGTACTTC. Residues: CAISAGQGAYEQYF.

The genes are TRBV14 and TRBJ1-3; D ambiguous. The germline V and J ends were trimmed by 0 bases and 0 bases, with 15 bases remaining between them. The CDR3 covers 18 residues. Germline CDR1 reads SGHDN; CDR2 reads FVKESK. The CDR3 reads CASSQERAGPVSGNTIYF. In nucleotides, the CDR3 is TGTGCCAGCAGCCAAGAAAGGGCAGGTCCCGTCTCTGGAAACACCATATATTTT.

This rearrangement joins TRBV5-6 to TRBJ2-7, with 9 bases matching TRBD2. V gave up 2 bases and J gave up 4 bases; unmatched junction bases: 4. CDR3 size: 14 residues. Germline lookup yields CDR1 SGHDT and CDR2 YYEEEE. The CDR3 nucleotides read TGTGCCAGCAGCTTTTCGGCGGGAGGGTACGAGCAGTACTTC. Protein: CASSFSAGGYEQYF.

This clonotype was detected a few times. CDR3 residues: CASSRDLQGNYGYTF. CDR3 in DNA: TGTGCCAGCAGCCGAGACCTACAGGGGAACTATGGCTACACCTTC. The J gene is TRBJ1-2, the V gene TRBV7-3; 7 positions agree with TRBD1. CDR1 SGHTA and CDR2 FQGTGA come from the germline V gene. The CDR3 is 15 amino acids. The V segment lost 5 bases and the J segment 2 bases; nucleotides outside the gene matches: 8.

The V gene is TRBV19, the J gene TRBJ1-1, with D unresolved. Germline loops: CDR1 LNHDA, CDR2 SQIVND (reference sequence). This CDR3 comprises 14 residues. V was pared by 3 bases and J by 0 bases, with 8 bases between. The CDR3 DNA follows: TGTGCCAGTAGTATGGCAGACATGAACACTGAAGCTTTCTTT. Encoded protein: CASSMADMNTEAFF.

This chain connects TRBV11-3 to TRBJ2-5; 11 positions agree with TRBD2. The CDR3 totals 15 residues. Germline assignment: CDR1 SGHNT and CDR2 YENEEA. V shed 4 bases and J 4 bases; nucleotides not matched to a gene: 5. CDR3 amino acids: CASSSLAGGIETQYF. CDR3 nucleotide sequence: TGTGCCAGCAGCTCATTAGCGGGGGGGATAGAGACCCAGTACTTC.

This clonotype was detected once. This chain uses TRBV3-1 with TRBJ2-5, with D hard to call. CDR1 LGHDT and CDR2 YNNKEL come from the germline V gene (reference sequence). This CDR3 has 12 amino acids. Trimming took 0 bases from V and 6 from J, leaving 5 bases between them. The CDR3, as DNA: TGTGCCAGCAGCCAAGAGGGTAAGACCCAGTACTTC. Translated: CASSQEGKTQYF.